The 5 T cell receptor beta chains reported below all come from one sample, sequenced in a study of CD8 T cells in Susac syndrome. cDNA came from approximately 0.5 to 1 ug RNA primed by random hexamers. Each CDR3 protein gets one entry after TCRdb re-called the immunoSEQ multiplex PCR reads with MiXCR. The profile shows approximately 190,000 distinct CDR3 sequences, approximately 94% of them singletons. The sample taken for sequencing was CD4+ T cells from PBMCs. The origin of the receptors is a human donor with Susac syndrome.

The V call is TRBV5-4, the J call TRBJ2-2; TRBD1 matches 8 bases. J lost 4 bases, V lost 5 bases, and 4 bases had no gene match. The CDR3 length is 14 residues. The germline CDR1 and CDR2 sequences are SGHNT and YYREEE (reference sequence). The CDR3 spells CASRSGGATGELFF. The CDR3 nucleotides are TGTGCCAGCAGATCAGGGGGCGCCACCGGGGAGCTGTTTTTT.

As DNA, the CDR3 is TGTGCCAGCAGTTATTCGCAGCCTCTCTCCTACGAGCAGTACTTC. Translated: CASSYSQPLSYEQYF. V usage is TRBV6-2 or TRBV6-3 and J usage is TRBJ2-7; D unresolved. The CDR3 has 15 residues. The V gene lost 3 bases and the J gene lost 0 bases, with 12 bases spanning the gap. CDR1 MNHEY and CDR2 SVGEGT come from the germline V gene.

V is TRBV12-3 or TRBV12-4 and J is TRBJ2-3; the D is unclear. V was trimmed by 6 bases and J by 7 bases, leaving 11 bases between them. This CDR3 has 12 residues. CDR3 residues: CASSRLGHTQYF. The CDR3, as DNA: TGTGCCAGCAGCCGCCTAGGGCATACGCAGTATTTT.

The chain has TRBV20-1 and TRBJ2-4; D is perhaps TRBD2 (6 bases). Trimming cost V 3 bases and J 10 bases, with 22 bases left between them. Per germline, CDR1 DFQATT and CDR2 SNEGSKA (reference sequence). The CDR3 contains 15 residues. Here the CDR3 DNA reads TGCAGTGCTAGCGTCCCTAGCGCCGCCACACGGATTCAGTACTTC. Translation gives CSASVPSAATRIQYF.

CDR3 region: CASSMDRVNSPLHF. CDR3 nucleotide sequence: TGCGCCAGCAGCATGGACAGGGTCAATTCACCCCTCCACTTT. V gene TRBV5-1 combines with J gene TRBJ1-6, with TRBD1 matching 8 bases. CDR1 and CDR2 from the germline V gene are SGHRS and YFSETQ. The CDR3 has 14 amino acids. With 4 bases clipped from V and 7 bases from J, the junction kept 4 bases outside the gene matches.